This T cell receptor beta chain was identified in a study of PD-1 blockade in classical Hodgkin lymphoma. Germline CDR1 SGHKS, CDR2 YYEKEE (reference sequence). This CDR3 is built from 13 residues. The V gene lost 0 bases and the J gene lost 15 bases, with 15 bases spanning the gap. Only in-frame clones appear in the TCRdb table, and some are missing; sequencing was by immunoSEQ multiplex PCR. This sample has 70,000 or so clones, with roughly 92% found just once. This sample's time point: newly diagnosed, previously untreated cHL patient sample. Sequenced input: peripheral blood mononuclear cells (PBMCs). The receptor was isolated from a human donor with classical Hodgkin lymphoma. The chain is built from TRBV5-5 and TRBJ1-4; the D gene is possibly TRBD1 (5 bases). This chain's CDR3 is CASSLADTSIMFF. Here the CDR3 DNA reads TGTGCCAGCAGCTTGGCGGACACATCAATAATGTTTTTT.